This passage covers 8 T cell receptor beta chains from one sample sequenced in a study of OX40 agonist ivuxolimab in advanced cancers. Assay used: immunoSEQ multiplex PCR; TCRdb lists only in-frame clones, some missing. The data show around 83,000 clones, approximately 88% seen once. The sample in question was CD4+ or CD8+ T cells sorted from blood, obtained in a trial of the OX40 agonist ivuxolimab. The receptors here all came from an adult with an advanced solid tumor such as melanoma, head and neck, liver or kidney cancer.

V gene TRBV5-1 combines with J gene TRBJ1-2, with TRBD1 matching over 8 bases. The CDR3 extends over 17 amino acids. V shed 0 bases, J shed 4 bases, and the junction held 11 bases outside the gene matches. CDR1 and CDR2 from the germline V gene are SGHRS and YFSETQ. The DNA of the CDR3 is TGCGCCAGCAGCTTGGACCCGGGGACAGGAGAATCCTATGGCTACACCTTC. Its protein product is CASSLDPGTGESYGYTF.

This chain joins TRBV10-3 and TRBJ2-7, with D maybe TRBD1 (6 bases). Trimming shortened V by 6 bases and J by 5 bases, and 14 bases separated the two germline ends. In germline, CDR1 is ENHRY, CDR2 SYGVKD. The CDR3 has 13 amino acids. CDR3 amino acids: CAISRTESHEQYF. In DNA form, the CDR3 reads TGTGCCATCAGCCGGACAGAGAGCCACGAGCAGTACTTC.

The chain carries TRBV11-2 and TRBJ2-7; the D call may be TRBD1 or TRBD2 (5 bases each). Per the germline V gene, CDR1 is SGHAT and CDR2 is FQNNGV. The CDR3 totals 15 residues. The V end lost 0 bases, the J end lost 1 base, and 10 bases lay between the germline ends. In DNA, the CDR3 is TGTGCCAGCAGCTTAGATCCAGGGAGATCCTACGAGCAGTACTTC. This sequence encodes CASSLDPGRSYEQYF.

A remark on this clone: This sample includes further DNA sequences coding for the same CDR3. The rearrangement joins TRBV2 to TRBJ2-7, with a tentative D call TRBD1 (8 bases). CDR1 SNHLY and CDR2 FYNNEI come from the germline V gene. The CDR3 consists of 16 residues. V gave up 8 bases and J gave up 5 bases, with 25 bases separating them. In DNA form, the CDR3 reads TGTGCCAGCGGTGGAAGGGGGGGCAGGGGGCGGAACGAGCAGTACTTC. Protein: CASGGRGGRGRNEQYF.

This clone was recorded only once. This sequence joins TRBV6-1 and TRBJ2-1; 8 bases align to TRBD1. The trim removed 3 bases at V and 6 bases at J, leaving 4 bases unmatched. CDR1 is MNHNS and CDR2 is SASEGT in the germline V gene. The CDR3 is made up of 14 amino acids. The CDR3 reads CASSDRTGSNEQFF. CDR3 bases: TGTGCCAGCAGTGATAGGACAGGGAGCAATGAGCAGTTCTTC.

The J gene is TRBJ2-3, the V gene TRBV20-1; tentative D call: TRBD1 (6 bases). Deletions cut 6 bases from V and 8 bases from J, with 9 bases between. Germline loops: CDR1 DFQATT, CDR2 SNEGSKA (reference sequence). CDR3 length: 10 amino acids. The CDR3 here is CSARGVTQYF. The CDR3 region has the DNA TGCAGTGCCAGGGGCGTTACGCAGTATTTT.

This clone was seen more than once but under ten times. V is TRBV30 and J is TRBJ2-1, with 8 positions matching TRBD2. CDR1 GTSNPN and CDR2 SVGIG come from the germline V gene (reference sequence). Unmatched junction bases numbered 5, after V lost 2 bases and J lost 5 bases. CDR3 length equals 14 residues. CDR3 DNA: TGTGCCTGGAGTCGAAGCGGGAGTAACAATGAGCAGTTCTTC. Encoded protein: CAWSRSGSNNEQFF.

The V and J genes are TRBV19 and TRBJ2-3, with 7 bases that match TRBD2. Losses at the gene ends were 0 bases for V and 4 bases for J; bases not matched to a gene: 10. The CDR3 totals 17 residues. The germline gives CDR1 LNHDA, CDR2 SQIVND (reference sequence). CDR3 coding DNA: TGTGCCAGTAGTATAGATGGAAGGGCGGGAGCCTCAGATACGCAGTATTTT. Its protein is CASSIDGRAGASDTQYF.